The 30 T cell receptor beta chains below were found in one sample sequenced in a study of T cell repertoires in cytomegalovirus infection. TCRdb ran MiXCR on the reads and lists one entry per CDR3 protein. The sample yields approximately 190,000 distinct CDR3 sequences, about a tenth seen once. Material for sequencing was PBMCs. These receptor sequences come from a human donor in good health (CMV status not recorded). Some clones in this sample may be carry-over from other donors' samples.

Many counts were recorded for this clonotype. The gene calls are TRBV7-2 and TRBJ2-5; TRBD2 agrees at 11 bases. Germline V gives CDR1 SGHTA, CDR2 FQGNSA. The CDR3 runs to 16 residues. The ends lost 5 bases at V and 5 bases at J; junction bases unmatched: 10. In nucleotides, the CDR3 is TGTGCCAGCAGCCCCCCGAGACTAGCGGGGCGCGAGACCCAGTACTTC. It encodes CASSPPRLAGRETQYF.

This clonotype was detected ten times or more. V gene TRBV7-2 combines with J gene TRBJ2-3; D not certain. There are 15 residues in the CDR3. Per the germline V gene, CDR1 is SGHTA and CDR2 is FQGNSA. Trimming cost V 1 base and J 0 bases, with 8 bases left between them. The CDR3 region has the DNA TGTGCCAGCAGCTTAGAGCATCCTAGCACAGATACGCAGTATTTT. Protein: CASSLEHPSTDTQYF.

This clonotype has ten or more counts. The chain joins TRBV7-2 to TRBJ2-1, with 13 bases identical to TRBD2. CDR3 size: 15 residues. The germline V gene encodes CDR1 SGHTA and CDR2 FQGNSA. V shed 4 bases, J shed 8 bases, and the junction held 5 bases outside the gene matches. This chain's CDR3 is CASSSTSGRVDEQFF. The CDR3 DNA is TGTGCCAGCAGCTCTACTAGCGGGAGGGTGGATGAGCAGTTCTTC.

The genes are TRBV28 and TRBJ2-1; 13 positions match TRBD2. From germline, CDR1 is MDHEN and CDR2 SYDVKM. CDR3 size: 13 residues. Germline trimming cut 11 bases from V and 12 bases from J; bases unmatched to any gene: 10. CDR3 residues: CAGRTSGRTAQFF. CDR3 DNA: TGTGCCGGCCGGACTAGCGGGAGAACTGCGCAGTTCTTC.

This clonotype was detected a few times. The chain uses TRBV20-1 and TRBJ2-3, with 10 bases matching TRBD2. V lost 5 bases to trimming and J lost 6 bases; unmatched junction nucleotides: 5. Looked up from germline, CDR1 is DFQATT and CDR2 is SNEGSKA (reference sequence). This CDR3 contains 13 residues. The CDR3 nucleotides read TGCAGTGCTTTGGGACTAGCGTCGGATACGCAGTATTTT. Translating it yields CSALGLASDTQYF.

The chain is built from TRBV20-1 and TRBJ2-1; tentatively, D is TRBD1 or TRBD2 (6 bases each). Germline V gives CDR1 DFQATT, CDR2 SNEGSKA (reference sequence). The CDR3 has 17 amino acids. The V end was cut by 1 base, the J end by 10 bases, with 26 bases between. CDR3 protein: CSARVYRLDGGLAEQFF. The CDR3 nucleotides read TGCAGTGCTAGAGTATATCGTCTGGATGGGGGGCTAGCCGAGCAGTTCTTC.

Ten or more counts support this clonotype. The chain combines TRBV7-3 with TRBJ2-5, with a weak D call TRBD1 (5 bases). V lost 5 bases to trimming and J lost 5 bases, with 15 bases between them. CDR1 is SGHTA and CDR2 is FQGTGA in the germline V gene. The CDR3 spans 14 residues. The CDR3 sequence is CASSPSGAEETQYF. The CDR3 coding sequence is TGTGCCAGCAGCCCGAGTGGGGCAGAGGAGACCCAGTACTTC. The entire variable domain, with the rest obtained from reference TRBV7-3 and TRBJ2-5, is as follows: GAGVSQTPSNKVTEKGKYVELRCDPISGHTALYWYRQSLGQGPEFLIYFQGTGAADDSGLPNDRFFAVRPEGSVSTLKIQRTERGDSAVYLCASSPSGAEETQYFGPGTRLLVL.

This clonotype was counted at least ten times. V usage is TRBV7-8 and J usage is TRBJ2-2; no reliable D call. V was cut by 4 bases and J by 6 bases, with 9 bases left in between. The V gene's germline CDR1 is SGHVS and CDR2 FQNEAQ. The CDR3 is 13 amino acids. Written as DNA, the CDR3 is TGTGCCAGCAGCTACGCCTCGGCCGGGGAGCTGTTTTTT. This gives the protein CASSYASAGELFF.

This clonotype has only a few counts. The chain joins TRBV10-3 to TRBJ1-2, with D possibly being TRBD1 (5 bases). CDR1 ENHRY and CDR2 SYGVKD come from the germline V gene. CDR3 length: 13 amino acids. Trimming pared 4 bases from V and 7 bases from J, leaving 13 bases between. CDR3 in DNA: TGTGCCATCAGTGGATGGGGGGGGTTTGGCTACACCTTC. It specifies CAISGWGGFGYTF.

This clonotype showed up many times. This chain joins TRBV7-8 and TRBJ2-2; tentative D call: TRBD2 (5 bases). CDR1 is SGHVS and CDR2 is FQNEAQ in the germline V gene. The V end was cut by 2 bases, the J end by 3 bases, with 10 bases between. This CDR3 contains 15 residues. Written as DNA, the CDR3 is TGTGCCAGCAGCTTATACGTGGGAGACACCGGGGAGCTGTTTTTT. This codes for CASSLYVGDTGELFF. Combining the CDR3 with reference TRBV7-8 and TRBJ2-2 gives the whole variable domain GAGVSQSPRYKVAKRGQDVALRCDPISGHVSLFWYQQALGQGPEFLTYFQNEAQLDKSGLPSDRFFAERPEGSVSTLKIQRTQQEDSAVYLCASSLYVGDTGELFFGEGSRLTVL.

The genes are TRBV7-9 and TRBJ1-5; no firm D call. The CDR3 spans 15 residues. Per germline, CDR1 SEHNR and CDR2 FQNEAQ (reference sequence). Trimming shortened V by 5 bases and J by 3 bases, and 14 bases separated the two germline ends. CDR3 protein: CASSTTRSPNQPQHF. The DNA for the CDR3 is TGTGCCAGCAGCACGACCCGTTCCCCCAATCAGCCCCAGCATTTT.

This clonotype occurred many times. This chain connects TRBV7-8 to TRBJ2-6; no clear D. Between the trimmed V and J ends, which lost 4 bases and 0 bases, there was a span of 10 bases. This CDR3 is 16 amino acids long. The germline CDR1 and CDR2 sequences are SGHVS and FQNEAQ. The CDR3 here is CASSSIRISGANVLTF. CDR3 in DNA: TGTGCCAGCAGCTCTATACGCATCTCTGGGGCCAACGTCCTGACTTTC.

This clonotype was counted at least ten times. The chain carries TRBV28 and TRBJ1-1; D unclear. The CDR3 loop spans 11 amino acids. Trimming took 5 bases from V and 4 from J, leaving 5 bases between them. Germline V gene sequence: CDR1 MDHEN, CDR2 SYDVKM. In nucleotides, the CDR3 is TGTGCCAGCAGTCGCGCCACTGAAGCTTTCTTT. Its protein is CASSRATEAFF.

The CDR3: CSAGWDSSYEQYF. The CDR3 nucleotides are TGCAGCGCCGGGTGGGACAGCTCCTACGAGCAGTACTTC. This chain joins TRBV29-1 and TRBJ2-7; 7 bases match TRBD1. In germline, CDR1 is SQVTM, CDR2 ANQGSEA. After removal of 7 bases from V and 0 bases from J, the junction contained 6 bases not matched to a gene. The CDR3 is 13 amino acids.

This clonotype came up many times. The V call is TRBV7-9, the J call TRBJ2-1, with TRBD2 matching 11 bases. V trimming: 3 bases; J trimming: 8 bases; junction bases outside the gene matches: 6. CDR1 SEHNR and CDR2 FQNEAQ come from the germline V gene (reference sequence). CDR3 length: 15 residues. Here the CDR3 reads CASSFSGTSGYEQFF. The CDR3 DNA follows: TGTGCCAGCAGCTTTTCAGGGACTAGCGGTTATGAGCAGTTCTTC.

The V and J genes are TRBV20-1 and TRBJ2-5; D might be TRBD2 (6 bases). Between the trimmed V and J ends, which lost 6 bases and 5 bases, there was a span of 19 bases. The germline gives CDR1 DFQATT, CDR2 SNEGSKA (reference sequence). The CDR3 totals 14 residues. CDR3 in DNA: TGCAGTGCCCAACGACGCGGGAAGATGGAGACCCAGTACTTC. This gives the protein CSAQRRGKMETQYF.

This clonotype was observed many times. This chain connects TRBV10-3 to TRBJ1-6; possible D gene TRBD1, 6 bases. This CDR3 comprises 14 residues. Trimming left V 5 bases short and J 9 bases short, with 14 bases between. Germline V gene lookup returns CDR1 ENHRY and CDR2 SYGVKD. CDR3 in amino acids: CAISTGSNGSPLHF. The CDR3 nucleotides read TGTGCCATCAGTACAGGGTCGAATGGTTCACCCCTCCACTTT.

This clonotype was seen many times. At one end the junction does not follow the germline gene, possibly because of a read error. This chain links TRBV28 with TRBJ1-2, with 9 nucleotides matching TRBD1. Germline V gene lookup returns CDR1 MDHEN and CDR2 SYDVKM. CDR3 length: 13 amino acids. The CDR3 nucleotides are TGTGCCAGCAGTTTGGGTACCGGGACAGGGCCCCTGTTC. Its translation: CASSLGTGTGPLF.

J is TRBJ1-5 and V is TRBV28; possibly TRBD1 for D (6 bases). The CDR3 sequence is 14 residues long. V was trimmed by 3 bases and J by 4 bases, leaving 10 bases between them. Germline values: CDR1 MDHEN, CDR2 SYDVKM. The CDR3 region is CASSFGGPNQPQHF. In DNA form, the CDR3 reads TGTGCCAGCAGTTTTGGGGGGCCTAATCAGCCCCAGCATTTT.

This clonotype was seen repeatedly, ten times or more. The chain couples TRBV7-2 to TRBJ2-1; 13 bases align to TRBD2. Germline CDR1 reads SGHTA; CDR2 reads FQGNSA. This CDR3 has 18 amino acids. The trim removed 7 bases at V and 8 bases at J, leaving 17 bases unmatched. CDR3 bases: TGTGCCAGCACCAGAGTCTGGACTAGCGGGAGAGGTTACCATGAGCAGTTCTTC. Amino acids: CASTRVWTSGRGYHEQFF.

The gene calls are TRBV7-2 and TRBJ2-1, with a weak D call TRBD1 (6 bases). The V gene lost 0 bases and the J gene lost 7 bases, with 13 bases spanning the gap. The CDR3 consists of 15 residues. Germline CDR1 is SGHTA and CDR2 is FQGNSA. CDR3 residues: CASSLADSKVNEQFF. CDR3 DNA: TGTGCCAGCAGCTTAGCGGACAGTAAAGTTAATGAGCAGTTCTTC.

This clonotype occurred a few times. This chain links TRBV15 with TRBJ2-2; D is ambiguous. There are 16 residues in the CDR3. The ends were cut back, 7 bases at V and 6 bases at J, with 21 bases in the middle. Germline V gene sequence: CDR1 LNHNV, CDR2 YYDKDF (reference sequence). The CDR3 spells CATTELKRDQAGELFF. CDR3 nucleotides: TGTGCCACCACCGAACTTAAGCGAGACCAGGCCGGGGAGCTGTTTTTT.

This clonotype was counted many times. This sequence joins TRBV7-9 and TRBJ2-7; 8 nucleotides agree with TRBD1. The V gene end was trimmed by 4 bases and the J gene end by 5 bases; junction bases not matched to a gene: 10. Germline V gives CDR1 SEHNR, CDR2 FQNEAQ (reference sequence). The CDR3 has 15 amino acids. The CDR3 here is CASSSLDRASDEQYF. The CDR3, as DNA: TGTGCCAGCAGCTCTTTGGACAGGGCCTCGGACGAGCAGTACTTC.

Ten or more counts support this clonotype. CDR3 coding DNA: TGCAGTGCGGACCAAATGGGACAGATAAACTACGAGCAGTACTTC. Translated: CSADQMGQINYEQYF. J is TRBJ2-7 and V is TRBV20-1; 7 bases match TRBD1. The germline V gene has CDR1 DFQATT and CDR2 SNEGSKA (reference sequence). The CDR3 has 15 residues. Trimming at V came to 6 bases and at J to 3 bases, leaving 14 bases not matched to a gene.

In this sample, this clonotype turned up a few times. J is TRBJ2-2 and V is TRBV5-4, with 9 bases identical to TRBD1. This CDR3 has 17 residues. The germline V gene has CDR1 SGHNT and CDR2 YYREEE (reference sequence). V was clipped by 4 bases and J by 3 bases; unmatched bases: 10. CDR3: CASSPGPGQGYTGELFF. CDR3 sequence (DNA): TGTGCCAGCAGCCCGGGGCCGGGACAGGGTTACACCGGGGAGCTGTTTTTT.

The rearrangement uses TRBV9 and TRBJ2-1; TRBD1 matches 11 bases. V shed 2 bases, J shed 7 bases, and the junction held 5 bases outside the gene matches. CDR1 is SGDLS and CDR2 is YYNGEE in the germline V gene. CDR3 length equals 15 residues. This chain's CDR3 is CASSVSGTGGNEQFF. The CDR3 region has the DNA TGTGCCAGCAGCGTGTCCGGGACAGGGGGTAATGAGCAGTTCTTC.

There are many counts of this clonotype. The genes are TRBV7-2 and TRBJ2-5; 9 nucleotides match TRBD1. Trimming cost V 4 bases and J 2 bases; bases outside gene matches: 14. The CDR3 extends over 18 amino acids. Germline V gene data show CDR1 as SGHTA and CDR2 as FQGNSA. This chain's CDR3 is CASSSPPGTGRTQETQYF. The CDR3 DNA is TGTGCCAGCAGCTCCCCCCCCGGGACAGGGAGGACACAAGAGACCCAGTACTTC.

At least ten counts were recorded for this clonotype. This rearrangement joins TRBV7-8 to TRBJ2-1, with 8 bases aligning to TRBD1. Germline CDR1 and CDR2: SGHVS and FQNEAQ. The CDR3 length is 15 residues. The V gene end was trimmed by 5 bases and the J gene end by 8 bases; junction bases not matched to a gene: 11. The DNA of the CDR3 is TGTGCCAGCAGCCAGGGGAGACAGGGGCCCTATGAGCAGTTCTTC. It translates to CASSQGRQGPYEQFF.

The table lists this clonotype with many counts. The CDR3 sequence: CSARDLGGTFHGYTF. The CDR3 region has the DNA TGCAGTGCTAGAGATCTTGGAGGGACCTTTCATGGCTACACCTTC. The chain links TRBV20-1 to TRBJ1-2; possible D gene TRBD1, 5 bases. Germline V CDR1 and CDR2: DFQATT, SNEGSKA (reference sequence). This CDR3 spans 15 amino acids. V gave up 0 bases and J gave up 6 bases, with 17 bases separating them.

This clonotype was seen a few times. The V and J genes are TRBV5-4 and TRBJ2-2; either TRBD1 or TRBD2 may fit D (5 bases each). Germline values: CDR1 SGHNT, CDR2 YYREEE (reference sequence). Trimming removed 4 bases at V and 6 bases at J, with 10 bases between. The CDR3 is 13 amino acids. The CDR3 DNA follows: TGTGCCAGCAGCAAACAGGAGGCCGGGGAGCTGTTTTTT. Translated, it gives CASSKQEAGELFF.